One TCR beta chain is described in this entry. Expressed TCRB transcripts were sequenced because the entire RNA isolate underwent reverse transcription. The protocol was immunoSEQ multiplex PCR, while the TCRdb copy is restricted to in-frame clones and leaves out a portion. Found here are tens of thousands of clones, 25% to 35% of them singletons; the top ten hold 0.45%. The sample belongs to a study of beta chain features in type 1 diabetes. Per germline, CDR1 SNHLY and CDR2 FYNNEI. The CDR3 sequence is 13 residues long. V lost 2 bases and J 7 bases, leaving 8 bases between the germline ends. The sequence came from a woman under 30 in good health. Material: stem cell memory CD4+ T cells from blood. The chain has TRBV2 and TRBJ2-2, with D perhaps TRBD2 (5 bases). The CDR3 DNA reads TGTGCCAGCAGTGAACGGGGTGTCGGGGAGCTGTTTTTT. The encoded protein is CASSERGVGELFF.